A single sample is the source of the 31 T cell receptor beta chains below, sequenced in a study of cytomegalovirus exposure and HLA in healthy donors. The PCR made use of 60 Vbeta and 13 Jbeta primers. Produced via immunoSEQ multiplex PCR; TCRdb's table is partial and in-frame only. This sample has about 130,000 clones, with about 11% found just once. Material: PBMCs. The source of these receptors is a woman aged 18-29 years in good health and CMV-seropositive.

The chain recombines TRBV30 with TRBJ1-1; possibly TRBD1 for D (5 bases). Germline V gene sequence: CDR1 GTSNPN, CDR2 SVGIG (reference sequence). V was shortened by 0 bases and J by 6 bases, with 14 bases between the two germline ends. The CDR3 consists of 14 residues. DNA of the CDR3: TGTGCCTGGAGTGTACTCGGGGGGGGTGCTGAAGCTTTCTTT. This encodes CAWSVLGGGAEAFF.

Details on this clone: Other DNA sequences in this specimen translate into the identical CDR3. The V gene is TRBV27, the J gene TRBJ2-7, with D unclear. The CDR3 spans 13 residues. The germline gives CDR1 MNHEY, CDR2 SMNVEV (reference sequence). V lost 5 bases and J lost 2, with 10 bases in between. The CDR3 sequence: CASSLGLTYEQYF. DNA of the CDR3: TGTGCCAGCAGTCTGGGCCTAACCTACGAGCAGTACTTC.

The rearrangement links TRBV6-5 to TRBJ2-7, with 8 positions matching TRBD2. Looked up from germline, CDR1 is MNHEY and CDR2 is SVGAGI. V lost 7 bases to trimming and J lost 8 bases; unmatched junction nucleotides: 10. This CDR3 contains 13 residues. The CDR3 spells CASIGRGIGQQYF. The CDR3 bases are TGTGCCAGCATCGGGAGGGGGATTGGGCAGCAGTACTTC.

This clone has only a few counts. This chain links TRBV21-1 with TRBJ2-1; the table names TRBD2, a call not compared with the DNA. TRBV21-1 corresponds to a pseudogene. The CDR3 runs 20 residues. Written as DNA, the CDR3 is TGTGCCAGCAGCAAAGCTGGGCTTGTCCCCGGACTGGTTAAGGACAATGAGCAGTTCTTC. Protein product: CASSKAGLVPGLVKDNEQFF.

This clone was counted only a few times. This chain connects TRBV28 to TRBJ2-7; D might be TRBD2 (6 bases). The CDR3 sequence is 17 residues long. V was pared by 5 bases and J by 0 bases, with 20 bases between. Germline V CDR1 and CDR2: MDHEN, SYDVKM. Here the CDR3 DNA reads TGTGCCAGCAGTCCGACGCGAGCTCCCGGGAGCTCCTACGAGCAGTACTTC. This translates into CASSPTRAPGSSYEQYF.

This clone was picked up a small number of times. The chain couples TRBV11-3 to TRBJ2-5, with D maybe TRBD2 (5 bases). The CDR3 is 17 residues long. Germline V gives CDR1 SGHNT, CDR2 YENEEA. V was pared by 1 base and J by 2 bases, with 17 bases between. CDR3 bases: TGTGCCAGCAGCTTAGGAGGGCGGTGGGTACAACAAGAGACCCAGTACTTC. Amino acids: CASSLGGRWVQQETQYF.

This clone was counted between two and nine times. This chain uses TRBV13 with TRBJ2-1; D possibly corresponds to TRBD2 (6 bases). Trimming took off 2 bases at V and 5 bases at J, with 13 bases between the two ends. There are 15 residues in the CDR3. Germline values: CDR1 PRHDT, CDR2 FYEKMQ (reference sequence). The CDR3 sequence: CASSLRGTEDNEQFF. In DNA form, the CDR3 reads TGTGCCAGCAGCTTACGGGGGACGGAAGACAATGAGCAGTTCTTC. The complete variable domain, with remaining parts taken from reference TRBV13 and TRBJ2-1, reads AAGVIQSPRHLIKEKRETATLKCYPIPRHDTVYWYQQGPGQDPQFLISFYEKMQSDKGSIPDRFSAQQFSDYHSELNMSSLELGDSALYFCASSLRGTEDNEQFFGPGTRLTVL.

The J gene is TRBJ1-5, the V gene TRBV5-1; D remains unclear. V was clipped by 0 bases and J by 3 bases, with 10 bases between them. The CDR3 totals 15 residues. The V gene's germline CDR1 is SGHRS and CDR2 YFSETQ. Here the CDR3 reads CASSLGEGANQPQHF. The CDR3 DNA is TGCGCCAGCAGCTTGGGTGAGGGAGCCAATCAGCCCCAGCATTTT.

V usage is TRBV5-6 and J usage is TRBJ2-1, with a weak D call TRBD2 (6 bases). The germline V gene has CDR1 SGHDT and CDR2 YYEEEE. V was clipped by 0 bases and J by 3 bases, with 13 bases between them. The CDR3 spans 16 residues. CDR3 protein: CASSLGLGYNYNEQFF. The CDR3 DNA reads TGTGCCAGCAGCTTGGGACTAGGATACAACTACAATGAGCAGTTCTTC.

V usage is TRBV5-4 and J usage is TRBJ2-1; TRBD2 aligns across 9 bases. Trimming removed 0 bases from V and 9 bases from J; junction bases left unmatched: 7. This CDR3 spans 15 amino acids. Germline CDR1 reads SGHNT; CDR2 reads YYREEE (reference sequence). The CDR3 region has the DNA TGTGCCAGCAGCTTGGAATCCAGCGGGAGGACTGAGCAGTTCTTC. It is translated as CASSLESSGRTEQFF.

The chain is built from TRBV27 and TRBJ2-1, with a tentative D call TRBD2 (6 bases). V was cut by 5 bases and J by 7 bases, with 27 bases left in between. The CDR3 runs to 18 residues. The germline V gene has CDR1 MNHEY and CDR2 SMNVEV (reference sequence). In DNA form, the CDR3 reads TGTGCCAGCAGTCCCAGGGTTTCGGGAGAAAGGGTGGGAAATGAGCAGTTCTTC. Protein product: CASSPRVSGERVGNEQFF.

The chain joins TRBV27 to TRBJ1-1; D not certain. V gave up 3 bases and J gave up 4 bases, with 9 bases separating them. CDR1 is MNHEY and CDR2 is SMNVEV in the germline V gene (reference sequence). This CDR3 has 13 residues. The CDR3 loop is CASSLDRGTEAFF. The CDR3 DNA follows: TGTGCCAGCAGTTTGGATCGGGGCACTGAAGCTTTCTTT.

The chain joins TRBV11-3 to TRBJ2-2, with D unresolved. The CDR3 runs to 15 residues. CDR1 and CDR2 (germline): SGHNT, YENEEA. V was clipped by 1 base and J by 4 bases, with 10 bases between them. CDR3 sequence: CASSLVPVATGELFF. In DNA, the CDR3 is TGTGCCAGCAGCTTAGTTCCGGTTGCCACCGGGGAGCTGTTTTTT. Together with reference TRBV11-3 and TRBJ2-2, the CDR3 gives the full variable domain: EAGVVQSPRYKIIEKKQPVAFWCNPISGHNTLYWYLQNLGQGPELLIRYENEEAVDDSQLPKDRFSAERLKGVDSTLKIQPAELGDSAVYLCASSLVPVATGELFFGEGSRLTVL.

The chain joins TRBV6-1 to TRBJ2-1; 8 positions match TRBD2. The CDR3 has 14 residues. The ends lost 6 bases at V and 6 bases at J; junction bases unmatched: 7. CDR1 and CDR2 (germline): MNHNS, SASEGT. As DNA, the CDR3 is TGTGCCAGCAGCCCGGGACTAGTCTCCAATGAGCAGTTCTTC. The encoded protein is CASSPGLVSNEQFF.

This clone came up a few times. The chain couples TRBV19 to TRBJ1-4, with 7 bases identical to TRBD1. Losses at the gene ends were 6 bases for V and 3 bases for J; bases not matched to a gene: 13. The CDR3 extends over 17 amino acids. The germline gives CDR1 LNHDA, CDR2 SQIVND (reference sequence). This CDR3 is CASRGRGIAGANEKLFF. CDR3 coding DNA: TGTGCCAGTAGGGGCAGGGGGATTGCTGGGGCTAATGAAAAACTGTTTTTT.

This clone occurred many times. The rearrangement joins TRBV14 to TRBJ1-1; TRBD1 might be the D (6 bases). V was trimmed by 4 bases and J by 3 bases, leaving 12 bases between them. Germline CDR1 is SGHDN and CDR2 is FVKESK. CDR3 length: 14 amino acids. CDR3 DNA sequence: TGTGCCAGCAGCCCTAGGACAGACTACACTGAAGCTTTCTTT. This translates into CASSPRTDYTEAFF.

This clone was observed a few times. CDR3 region: CASSLSGTGELFF. The CDR3 nucleotides read TGTGCCAGCAGTCTGTCAGGGACCGGGGAGCTGTTTTTT. The chain is built from TRBV27 and TRBJ2-2, with D perhaps TRBD1 (5 bases). V lost 5 bases to trimming and J lost 5 bases, with 9 bases between them. The CDR3 spans 13 residues. Germline values: CDR1 MNHEY, CDR2 SMNVEV (reference sequence).

The rearrangement links TRBV7-8 to TRBJ2-7; 10 bases match TRBD2. V lost 7 bases and J lost 3; bases outside the gene matches: 15. This CDR3 comprises 17 residues. Germline V gene data show CDR1 as SGHVS and CDR2 as FQNEAQ. The CDR3 region is CASNKLAGADSGYEQYF. The CDR3 DNA reads as TGTGCCAGCAACAAGCTAGCGGGAGCTGACTCTGGCTACGAGCAGTACTTC.

The gene calls are TRBV19 and TRBJ2-6; TRBD2 is a possible D gene (6 bases). There are 16 residues in the CDR3. V shed 6 bases and J shed 0 bases, with 12 bases lying between them. Looked up from germline, CDR1 is LNHDA and CDR2 is SQIVND (reference sequence). The CDR3 sequence is CASRGGLLSGANVLTF. In DNA, the CDR3 is TGTGCCAGTAGGGGGGGACTCCTCTCTGGGGCCAACGTCCTGACTTTC.

This clone has only a few counts. V is TRBV27 and J is TRBJ2-7, with 7 bases identical to TRBD1. The CDR3 runs to 13 residues. V shed 3 bases, J shed 4 bases, and the junction held 3 bases outside the gene matches. Germline V gene lookup returns CDR1 MNHEY and CDR2 SMNVEV (reference sequence). In DNA, the CDR3 is TGTGCCAGCAGTTTGGGACAGACATACGAGCAGTACTTC. Its protein is CASSLGQTYEQYF.

There are a few counts of this clone. V usage is TRBV25-1 and J usage is TRBJ2-6; 7 nucleotides match TRBD1. Germline V lookup: CDR1 MGHDK, CDR2 SYGVNS. V gave up 6 bases and J gave up 0 bases; unmatched junction bases: 2. The CDR3 contains 15 residues. CDR3 amino acids: CASRGGPSGANVLTF. The CDR3 DNA reads TGTGCCAGCAGAGGGGGCCCCTCTGGGGCCAACGTCCTGACTTTC.

This chain uses TRBV5-1 with TRBJ2-3; 8 positions match TRBD1. The CDR3 is made up of 18 amino acids. Trimming took 5 bases from V and 4 from J; bases not matched to a gene: 18. From germline, CDR1 is SGHRS and CDR2 YFSETQ. CDR3 coding DNA: TGCGCCAGCAGAAGTGTTCTAGAGAGGACAGGGAGCTCAGATACGCAGTATTTT. Amino acids: CASRSVLERTGSSDTQYF.

This clone was observed a handful of times. The junction shows a germline mismatch at one end, possibly a read error. The chain has TRBV23-1 and TRBJ2-7; tentative D call: TRBD1 (6 bases). TRBV23-1 is filed as an ORF, its function uncertain. This CDR3 contains 14 residues. DNA for the CDR3: TGCGCCAGCCGTCATAGTGACAGGAAAAACGAGCAGTACTTC. Amino acid sequence: CASRHSDRKNEQYF.

V usage is TRBV10-3 and J usage is TRBJ2-1; 9 nucleotides match TRBD2. The CDR3 totals 12 residues. The V gene's germline CDR1 is ENHRY and CDR2 SYGVKD. Unmatched junction bases numbered 4, after V lost 10 bases and J lost 6 bases. The CDR3 coding sequence is TGTGCCACTATGGGACTAGCCAATGAGCAGTTCTTC. This translates into CATMGLANEQFF.

To note about this clone: The germline gene is not matched at one end of the junction; a read error may be the cause. The gene calls are TRBV5-6 and TRBJ2-1; D is possibly TRBD2 (6 bases). Germline V CDR1 and CDR2: SGHDT, YYEEEE. CDR3 length: 13 amino acids. The CDR3 coding sequence is TGTGCCAGGTCCCGATTACTAGCAGGTGAGCGGTTCTTC. Translating it yields CARSRLLAGERFF.

This chain links TRBV6-5 with TRBJ1-4, with D uncertain. V lost 4 bases and J lost 8, with 14 bases in between. CDR1 and CDR2 (germline): MNHEY, SVGAGI. The CDR3 runs 14 residues. This CDR3 is CASSFSGFSEKLFF. CDR3 sequence (DNA): TGTGCCAGCAGTTTTTCGGGGTTTTCGGAAAAACTGTTTTTT.

The chain has TRBV7-3 and TRBJ1-1; tentatively, D is TRBD1 (6 bases). The germline V and J ends were trimmed by 9 bases and 11 bases, with 19 bases remaining between them. Germline values: CDR1 SGHTA, CDR2 FQGTGA. This CDR3 comprises 12 residues. This CDR3 is CASQGSFTRAFF. The CDR3 nucleotides read TGTGCCAGTCAGGGGTCTTTCACAAGGGCTTTCTTT.

As concerns this clone: The CDR3 end shows no conserved phenylalanine or tryptophan, and so a read error is likely. It is unclear where the CDR3 begins or ends on the DNA, so no DNA is shown, and the CDR3 is as TCRdb lists it. V usage is TRBV28 and J usage is TRBJ1-2; the DNA was not compared with TRBD1, the D call given in the table. The length of the CDR3 is 12 amino acids, counting both ends. In germline, CDR1 is MDHEN, CDR2 SYDVKM. The CDR3 spells CASSFSQGPRRC.

This rearrangement joins TRBV2 to TRBJ2-2; tentative D call: TRBD2 (5 bases). The CDR3 length is 14 residues. Germline-derived CDR1 and CDR2 are SNHLY and FYNNEI. Trimming took 7 bases from V and 6 from J, leaving 15 bases between them. CDR3 nucleotide sequence: TGTGCCAGCACCCCTCGGGAAGTCTCCGGGGAGCTGTTTTTT. Amino acid sequence: CASTPREVSGELFF.

The rearrangement joins TRBV18 to TRBJ1-1, with 7 bases matching TRBD1. Per germline, CDR1 KGHSH and CDR2 LQKENI. The CDR3 runs to 16 residues. J gave up 0 bases and V 3 bases, and 7 bases lay outside the gene matches. The CDR3 loop reads CASSPQAQGVNTEAFF. The CDR3 region has the DNA TGTGCCAGCTCACCCCAGGCGCAGGGGGTGAACACTGAAGCTTTCTTT.

The table lists this clone with a few counts. The chain joins TRBV10-3 to TRBJ2-5; TRBD2 might be the D (6 bases). This CDR3 has 13 residues. CDR1 ENHRY and CDR2 SYGVKD come from the germline V gene. V dropped 10 bases and J dropped 5 bases, with 17 bases sitting between them. The CDR3 DNA is TGTGCCACCAGGGATACGGGAGTGGAGACCCAGTACTTC. Amino acids: CATRDTGVETQYF.